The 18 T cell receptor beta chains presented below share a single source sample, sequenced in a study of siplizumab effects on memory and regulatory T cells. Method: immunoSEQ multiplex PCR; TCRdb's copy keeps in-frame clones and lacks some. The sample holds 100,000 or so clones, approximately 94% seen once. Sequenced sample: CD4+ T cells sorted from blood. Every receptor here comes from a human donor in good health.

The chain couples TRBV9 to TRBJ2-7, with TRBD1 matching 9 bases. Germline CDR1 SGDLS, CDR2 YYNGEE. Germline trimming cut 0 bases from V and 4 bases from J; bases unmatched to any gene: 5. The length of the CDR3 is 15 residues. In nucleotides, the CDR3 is TGTGCCAGCAGCGTAGAGGGACAGGGTCAATACGAGCAGTACTTC. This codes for CASSVEGQGQYEQYF.

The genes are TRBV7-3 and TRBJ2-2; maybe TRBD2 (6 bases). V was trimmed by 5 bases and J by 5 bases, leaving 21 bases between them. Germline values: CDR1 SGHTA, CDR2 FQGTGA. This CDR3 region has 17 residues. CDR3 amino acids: CASSPRMGEAGTGELFF. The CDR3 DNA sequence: TGTGCCAGCAGCCCACGCATGGGGGAGGCGGGGACCGGGGAGCTGTTTTTT.

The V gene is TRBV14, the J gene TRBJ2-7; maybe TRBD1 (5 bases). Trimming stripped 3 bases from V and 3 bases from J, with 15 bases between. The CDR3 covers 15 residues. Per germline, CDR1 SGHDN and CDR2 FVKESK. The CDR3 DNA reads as TGTGCCAGCAGCCAGGTTTCCGCAGGGATCTACGAGCAGTACTTC. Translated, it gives CASSQVSAGIYEQYF.

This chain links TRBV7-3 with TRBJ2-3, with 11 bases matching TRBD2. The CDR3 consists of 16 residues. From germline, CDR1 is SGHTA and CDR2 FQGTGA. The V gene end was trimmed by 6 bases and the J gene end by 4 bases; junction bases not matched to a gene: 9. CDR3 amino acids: CASSSQLAGVPDTQYF. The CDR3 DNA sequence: TGTGCCAGCAGTTCCCAACTAGCGGGAGTCCCAGATACGCAGTATTTT.

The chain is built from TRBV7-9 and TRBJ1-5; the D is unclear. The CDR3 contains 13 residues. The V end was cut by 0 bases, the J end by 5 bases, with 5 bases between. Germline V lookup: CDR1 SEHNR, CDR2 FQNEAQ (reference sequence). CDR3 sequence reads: CASSLAWDQPQHF. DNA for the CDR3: TGTGCCAGCAGCTTAGCGTGGGATCAGCCCCAGCATTTT. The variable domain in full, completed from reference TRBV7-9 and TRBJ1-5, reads DTGVSQNPRHKITKRGQNVTFRCDPISEHNRLYWYRQTLGQGPEFLTYFQNEAQLEKSRLLSDRFSAERPKGSFSTLEIQRTEQGDSAMYLCASSLAWDQPQHFGDGTRLSIL.

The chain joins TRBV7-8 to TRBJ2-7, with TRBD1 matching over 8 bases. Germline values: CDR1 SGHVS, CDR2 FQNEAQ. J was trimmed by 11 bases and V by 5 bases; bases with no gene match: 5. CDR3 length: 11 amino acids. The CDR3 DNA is TGTGCCAGCAGCGCGGACAGGGAAGAGTACTTC. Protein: CASSADREEYF.

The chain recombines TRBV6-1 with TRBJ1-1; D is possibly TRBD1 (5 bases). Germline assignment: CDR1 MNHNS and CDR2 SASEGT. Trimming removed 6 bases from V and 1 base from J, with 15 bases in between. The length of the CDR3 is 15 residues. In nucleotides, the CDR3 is TGTGCCAGCAGGGGGGGGGTGTTTGAGAACACTGAAGCTTTCTTT. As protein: CASRGGVFENTEAFF.

Here the CDR3 DNA reads TGTGCCAGCAGACTATCCACTGAAGCTTTCTTT. Its protein is CASRLSTEAFF. The chain combines TRBV28 with TRBJ1-1; D is undetermined. Between the trimmed V and J ends, which lost 6 bases and 4 bases, there was a span of 6 bases. The CDR3 covers 11 residues. Germline CDR1 is MDHEN and CDR2 is SYDVKM.

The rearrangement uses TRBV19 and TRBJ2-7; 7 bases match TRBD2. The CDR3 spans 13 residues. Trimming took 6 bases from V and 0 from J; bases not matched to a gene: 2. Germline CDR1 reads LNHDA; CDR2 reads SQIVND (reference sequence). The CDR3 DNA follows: TGTGCCAGTAGCCTAGCGGACTCCTACGAGCAGTACTTC. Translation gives CASSLADSYEQYF.

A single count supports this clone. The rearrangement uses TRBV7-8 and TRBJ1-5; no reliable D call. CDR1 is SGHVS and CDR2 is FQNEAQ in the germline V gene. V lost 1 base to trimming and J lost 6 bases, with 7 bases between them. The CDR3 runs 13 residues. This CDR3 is CASSLETGQPQHF. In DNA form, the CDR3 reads TGTGCCAGCAGCTTAGAGACGGGTCAGCCCCAGCATTTT.

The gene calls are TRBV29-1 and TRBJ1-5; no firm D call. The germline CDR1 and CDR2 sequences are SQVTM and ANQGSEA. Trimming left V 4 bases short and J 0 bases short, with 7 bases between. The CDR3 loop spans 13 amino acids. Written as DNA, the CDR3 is TGCAGCGTTGGTAGAGGTAGCAATCAGCCCCAGCATTTT. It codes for CSVGRGSNQPQHF.

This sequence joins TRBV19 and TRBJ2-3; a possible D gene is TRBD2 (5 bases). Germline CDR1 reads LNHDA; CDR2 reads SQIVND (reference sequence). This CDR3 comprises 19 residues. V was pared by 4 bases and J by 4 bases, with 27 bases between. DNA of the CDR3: TGTGCCAGTAGTACCCAACTCCACCCGGGAAGTTCGAGCGCAGATACGCAGTATTTT. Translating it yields CASSTQLHPGSSSADTQYF.

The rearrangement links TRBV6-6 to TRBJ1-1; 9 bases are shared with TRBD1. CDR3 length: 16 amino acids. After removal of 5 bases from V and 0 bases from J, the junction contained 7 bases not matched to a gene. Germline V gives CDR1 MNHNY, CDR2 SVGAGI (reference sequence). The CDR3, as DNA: TGTGCCAGCAGTCAAAGGACAGGGGCGGTGAACACTGAAGCTTTCTTT. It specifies CASSQRTGAVNTEAFF.

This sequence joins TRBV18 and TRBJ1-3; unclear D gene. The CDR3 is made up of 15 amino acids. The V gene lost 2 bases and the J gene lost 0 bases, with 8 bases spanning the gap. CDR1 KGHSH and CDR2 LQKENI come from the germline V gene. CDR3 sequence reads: CASSPTVSSGNTIYF. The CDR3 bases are TGTGCCAGCTCACCAACGGTATCCTCTGGAAACACCATATATTTT.

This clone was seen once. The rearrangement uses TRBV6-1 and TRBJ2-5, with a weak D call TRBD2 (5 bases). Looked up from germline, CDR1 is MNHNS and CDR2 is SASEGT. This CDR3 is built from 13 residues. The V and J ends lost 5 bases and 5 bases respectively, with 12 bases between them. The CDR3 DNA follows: TGTGCCAGCAGTACGAGCGGTAGGGAGACCCAGTACTTC. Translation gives CASSTSGRETQYF.

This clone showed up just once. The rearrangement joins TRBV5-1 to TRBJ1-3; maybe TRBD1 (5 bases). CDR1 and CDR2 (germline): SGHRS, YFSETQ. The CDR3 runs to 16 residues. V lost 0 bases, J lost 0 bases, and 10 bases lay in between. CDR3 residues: CASSLAGRFSGNTIYF. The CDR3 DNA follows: TGCGCCAGCAGCTTGGCGGGACGGTTCTCTGGAAACACCATATATTTT.

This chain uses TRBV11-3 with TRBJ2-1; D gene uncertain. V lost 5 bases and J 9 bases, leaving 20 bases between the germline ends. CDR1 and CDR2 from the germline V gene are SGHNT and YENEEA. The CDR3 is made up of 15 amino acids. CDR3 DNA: TGTGCCAGCAGCGCGCGGACGGACGGTGGAAGTGAGCAGTTCTTC. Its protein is CASSARTDGGSEQFF.

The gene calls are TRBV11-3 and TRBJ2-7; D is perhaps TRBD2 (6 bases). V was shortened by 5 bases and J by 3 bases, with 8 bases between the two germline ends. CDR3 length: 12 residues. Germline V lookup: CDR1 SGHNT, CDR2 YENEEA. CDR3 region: CASSPGGYEQYF. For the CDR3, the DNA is TGTGCCAGCAGCCCCGGGGGCTACGAGCAGTACTTC.